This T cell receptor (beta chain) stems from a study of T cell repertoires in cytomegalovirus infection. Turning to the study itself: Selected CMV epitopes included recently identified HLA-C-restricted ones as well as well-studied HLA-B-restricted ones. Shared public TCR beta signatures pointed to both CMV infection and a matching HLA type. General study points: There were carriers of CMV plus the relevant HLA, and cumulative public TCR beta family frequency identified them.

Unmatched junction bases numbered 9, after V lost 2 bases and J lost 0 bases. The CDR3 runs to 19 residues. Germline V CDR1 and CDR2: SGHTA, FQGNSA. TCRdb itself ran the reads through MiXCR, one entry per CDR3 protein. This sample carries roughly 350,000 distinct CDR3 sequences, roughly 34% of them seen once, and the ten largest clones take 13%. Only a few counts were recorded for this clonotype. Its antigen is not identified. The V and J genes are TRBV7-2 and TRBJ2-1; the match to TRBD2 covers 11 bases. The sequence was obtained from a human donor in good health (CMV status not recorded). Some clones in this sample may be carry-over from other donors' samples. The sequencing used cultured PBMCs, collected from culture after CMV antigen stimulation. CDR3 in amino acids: CASSLRLAGGLGSYNEQFF. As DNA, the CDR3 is TGTGCCAGCAGCTTAAGATTAGCGGGAGGGCTGGGCTCCTACAATGAGCAGTTCTTC. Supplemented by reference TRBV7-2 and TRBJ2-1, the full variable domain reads GAGVSQSPSNKVTEKGKDVELRCDPISGHTALYWYRQSLGQGLEFLIYFQGNSAPDKSGLPSDRFSAERTGGSVSTLTIQRTQQEDSAVYLCASSLRLAGGLGSYNEQFFGPGTRLTVL.